A single sample is the source of the 17 T cell receptor beta chains below, sequenced in a study of control samples from healthy donors and cancer patients. Repertoires were generated with immunoSEQ multiplex PCR, while TCRdb's copy carries only in-frame clones and drops some. The data hold about 130,000 clones, with approximately 94% observed a single time. The specimen sequenced was blood. These receptors were collected from a man younger than 40 in good health.

The count of this clone is one. This chain connects TRBV5-1 to TRBJ2-2; 9 nucleotides line up with TRBD2. J was trimmed by 3 bases and V by 0 bases; bases with no gene match: 12. CDR1 is SGHRS, CDR2 YFSETQ, per germline. This CDR3 comprises 19 residues. The CDR3 loop is CASSLDQAATSGYTGELFF. CDR3 in DNA: TGCGCCAGCAGCTTGGACCAAGCCGCGACTAGCGGATACACCGGGGAGCTGTTTTTT. The complete variable domain, with remaining parts taken from reference TRBV5-1 and TRBJ2-2, reads KAGVTQTPRYLIKTRGQQVTLSCSPISGHRSVSWYQQTPGQGLQFLFEYFSETQRNKGNFPGRFSGRQFSNSRSEMNVSTLELGDSALYLCASSLDQAATSGYTGELFFGEGSRLTVL.

The chain is built from TRBV5-3 and TRBJ2-7; 7 positions match TRBD1. TRBV5-3 is treated as an ORF (open reading frame) with a function not yet certain. This CDR3 has 11 amino acids. The J segment lost 11 bases and the V segment lost 0 bases, leaving 2 bases of the junction unmatched. The CDR3 DNA reads TGTGCCAGAAGCTTGGATGGACAGGAGTACTTC. Translated, it gives CARSLDGQEYF.

The chain recombines TRBV5-1 with TRBJ1-1; 7 bases fit TRBD1. With 5 bases clipped from V and 3 bases from J, the junction kept 10 bases outside the gene matches. Germline V gene sequence: CDR1 SGHRS, CDR2 YFSETQ. This CDR3 comprises 15 residues. CDR3 sequence: CASRRQGGSHTEAFF. The CDR3 bases are TGCGCCAGCAGAAGACAGGGAGGGTCTCACACTGAAGCTTTCTTT.

J is TRBJ1-1 and V is TRBV27; 8 nucleotides match TRBD1. The CDR3 spans 14 residues. Germline V lookup: CDR1 MNHEY, CDR2 SMNVEV (reference sequence). Germline trimming cut 4 bases from V and 4 bases from J; bases unmatched to any gene: 5. The CDR3 reads CASSWTGSGTEAFF. The DNA for the CDR3 is TGTGCCAGCAGTTGGACAGGGTCGGGCACTGAAGCTTTCTTT.

The rearrangement joins TRBV6-2 or TRBV6-3 to TRBJ2-5, with D possibly TRBD1 on 5 matching bases. The V gene lost 3 bases and the J gene lost 5 bases, with 13 bases spanning the gap. The CDR3 loop spans 14 amino acids. In germline, CDR1 is MNHEY, CDR2 SVGEGT. In nucleotides, the CDR3 is TGTGCCAGCAGTTATGGCAGGGAATGGGAGACCCAGTACTTC. Its translation: CASSYGREWETQYF.

The chain employs TRBV25-1 and TRBJ2-5; D may be TRBD1 (5 bases). The germline V gene encodes CDR1 MGHDK and CDR2 SYGVNS. V lost 0 bases and J lost 3, with 11 bases in between. CDR3 length equals 15 residues. The CDR3 region is CASSEYKFREETQYF. In nucleotides, the CDR3 is TGTGCCAGCAGTGAATATAAATTCAGGGAAGAGACCCAGTACTTC.

J is TRBJ2-3 and V is TRBV5-6; TRBD2 agrees at 9 bases. CDR1 SGHDT and CDR2 YYEEEE come from the germline V gene. V lost 3 bases and J lost 9; bases outside the gene matches: 14. The CDR3 runs 16 residues. This CDR3 reads CASSSLAGGLGLTQYF. In nucleotides, the CDR3 is TGTGCCAGCAGCTCACTAGCGGGCGGATTGGGGTTGACGCAGTATTTT.

The CDR3 DNA sequence: TGTGCCAGCAGCTTAAGTAAACAATCTGGAAACACCATATATTTT. Translating it yields CASSLSKQSGNTIYF. This chain joins TRBV7-2 and TRBJ1-3; D is uncertain. Deletions cut 2 bases from V and 1 base from J, with 9 bases between. The CDR3 consists of 15 residues. Germline V gene lookup returns CDR1 SGHTA and CDR2 FQGNSA.

The V call is TRBV15, the J call TRBJ2-2; the D is unclear. The CDR3 runs to 12 residues. The germline V gene encodes CDR1 LNHNV and CDR2 YYDKDF (reference sequence). V lost 3 bases to trimming and J lost 2 bases, with 1 base between them. Written as DNA, the CDR3 is TGTGCCACCAGCAGCAACACCGGGGAGCTGTTTTTT. It specifies CATSSNTGELFF.

J is TRBJ1-5 and V is TRBV14; 8 bases are a match to TRBD1. Trimming took 3 bases from V and 7 from J; bases not matched to a gene: 5. The CDR3 has 14 amino acids. The germline V gene encodes CDR1 SGHDN and CDR2 FVKESK. The CDR3 protein is CASSQTGAEQPQHF. The CDR3 DNA reads TGTGCCAGCAGCCAGACAGGGGCTGAGCAGCCCCAGCATTTT.

V usage is TRBV28 and J usage is TRBJ2-7; 7 nucleotides line up with TRBD1. The CDR3 sequence is 12 residues long. Trimming cost V 6 bases and J 5 bases; bases outside gene matches: 4. Germline-derived CDR1 and CDR2 are MDHEN and SYDVKM. DNA of the CDR3: TGTGCCAGCAGCCGCAGGGGGAACGAGCAGTACTTC. It codes for CASSRRGNEQYF.

This chain uses TRBV4-1 with TRBJ1-3, with D perhaps TRBD1 (5 bases). The CDR3 has 16 amino acids. CDR1 MGHRA and CDR2 YSYEKL come from the germline V gene. The V and J ends lost 2 bases and 3 bases respectively, with 14 bases between them. As DNA, the CDR3 is TGCGCCAGCAGCCAAACTCTGGGGCTCGTTGGAAACACCATATATTTT. Amino acid sequence: CASSQTLGLVGNTIYF.

The CDR3 loop is CASSLTQSNQPQHF. In nucleotides, the CDR3 is TGTGCCAGCAGTTTGACACAGTCCAATCAGCCCCAGCATTTT. This rearrangement joins TRBV28 to TRBJ1-5, with unresolved D. Trimming removed 3 bases from V and 3 bases from J, with 9 bases in between. CDR3 length: 14 residues. CDR1 MDHEN and CDR2 SYDVKM come from the germline V gene.

In this sample, this clone turned up a few times. The genes are TRBV6-5 and TRBJ2-7, with D hard to call. Trimming pared 7 bases from V and 0 bases from J, leaving 16 bases between. The CDR3 contains 15 residues. Germline CDR1 and CDR2: MNHEY and SVGAGI. CDR3 amino acids: CASTLRSDGSYEQYF. The DNA of the CDR3 is TGTGCCAGCACCCTCCGGTCCGACGGCTCCTACGAGCAGTACTTC.

This clone is a singleton in its sample. The gene calls are TRBV27 and TRBJ2-7; D might be TRBD1 (5 bases). Trimming pared 3 bases from V and 1 base from J, leaving 10 bases between. Germline values: CDR1 MNHEY, CDR2 SMNVEV (reference sequence). The CDR3 extends over 14 amino acids. The CDR3, as DNA: TGTGCCAGCAGTTTCGACAGCGTATCCTACGAGCAGTACTTC. Encoded protein: CASSFDSVSYEQYF.

The chain couples TRBV4-3 to TRBJ2-7; tentatively, D is TRBD2 (5 bases). Germline CDR1 and CDR2: LGHNA and YSLEER. Trimming took off 3 bases at V and 0 bases at J, with 9 bases between the two ends. This CDR3 comprises 14 residues. CDR3 nucleotides: TGCGCCAGCAGCCAGGAGCGGAACTCCTACGAGCAGTACTTC. This sequence encodes CASSQERNSYEQYF.

The gene calls are TRBV7-9 and TRBJ1-2; 12 bases fit TRBD1. The CDR3 runs to 15 residues. Trimming removed 5 bases from V and 8 bases from J; junction bases left unmatched: 9. Germline V CDR1 and CDR2: SEHNR, FQNEAQ (reference sequence). The CDR3 region is CASSAAGQGAIGYTF. CDR3 DNA sequence: TGTGCCAGCAGCGCCGCGGGACAGGGGGCGATCGGCTACACCTTC.